This T cell receptor beta chain was found in a study of STAT3 mutations in large granular lymphocyte leukemia. Clones were sequenced by immunoSEQ multiplex PCR, and TCRdb holds only the in-frame ones, with some missing. The table has some 10,000 clones, approximately 83% seen once. Study-wide findings and caveats: Every T-LGLL patient had at least one immunodominant TCRbeta clonotype. In about 35% of the 18 patients, new TCR clonotypes emerged after therapy.

The CDR3 loop spans 13 amino acids. V dropped 4 bases and J dropped 6; count of bases not matched to a gene: 2. CDR1 is SQVTM and CDR2 is ANQGSEA in the germline V gene. Details on this clone: Its target is unknown.

The source material was peripheral blood mononuclear cells. The TCR comes from a man older than 75 with T-cell large granular lymphocyte leukemia. Some clones in this sample may be carry-over from other donors' samples. The chain recombines TRBV29-1 with TRBJ1-4; 10 bases map to TRBD1. The CDR3 loop reads CSVVGTGDEKLFF. The CDR3, as DNA: TGCAGCGTTGTGGGGACAGGGGATGAAAAACTGTTTTTT.